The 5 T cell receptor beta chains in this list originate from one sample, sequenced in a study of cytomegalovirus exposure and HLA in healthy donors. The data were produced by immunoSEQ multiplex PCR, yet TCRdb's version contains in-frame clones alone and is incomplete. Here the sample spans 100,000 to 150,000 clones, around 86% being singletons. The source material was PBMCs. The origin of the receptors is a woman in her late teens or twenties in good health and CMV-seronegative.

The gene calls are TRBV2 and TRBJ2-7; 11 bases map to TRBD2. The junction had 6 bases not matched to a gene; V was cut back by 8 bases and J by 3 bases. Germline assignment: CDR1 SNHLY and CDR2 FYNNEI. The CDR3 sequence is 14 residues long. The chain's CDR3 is CASDGGTSGYEQYF. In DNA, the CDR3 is TGTGCCAGCGACGGCGGGACTAGCGGCTACGAGCAGTACTTC.

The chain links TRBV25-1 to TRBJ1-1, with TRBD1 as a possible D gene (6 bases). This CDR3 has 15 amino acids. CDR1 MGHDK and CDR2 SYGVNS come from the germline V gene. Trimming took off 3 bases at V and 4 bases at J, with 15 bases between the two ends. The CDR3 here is CASSDGGQGSTEAFF. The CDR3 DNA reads TGTGCCAGCAGTGATGGTGGGCAGGGGAGCACTGAAGCTTTCTTT.

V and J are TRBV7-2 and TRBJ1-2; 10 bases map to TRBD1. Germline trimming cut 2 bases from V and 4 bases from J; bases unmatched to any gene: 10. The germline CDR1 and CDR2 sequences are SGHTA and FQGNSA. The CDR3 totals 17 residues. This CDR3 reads CASSLTTRDRGFYGYTF. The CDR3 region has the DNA TGTGCCAGCAGCTTAACCACCCGGGACAGGGGTTTCTATGGCTACACCTTC.

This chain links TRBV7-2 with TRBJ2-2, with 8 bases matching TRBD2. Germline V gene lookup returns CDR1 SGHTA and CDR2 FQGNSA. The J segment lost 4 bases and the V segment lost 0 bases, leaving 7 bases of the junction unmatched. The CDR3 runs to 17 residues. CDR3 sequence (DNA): TGTGCCAGCAGCTTAGCGGCCATAGCGGGACTCACCGGGGAGCTGTTTTTT. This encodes CASSLAAIAGLTGELFF.

The DNA of the CDR3 is TGTGCCAGAAGCCAAGGACAGCCCCTCTCTGGAAACACCATATATTTT. Translating gives CARSQGQPLSGNTIYF. The gene calls are TRBV5-3 and TRBJ1-3; D may be TRBD1 (6 bases). TRBV5-3 is sorted into the ORF group, with uncertain function. The CDR3 is made up of 16 amino acids. V was clipped by 4 bases and J by 0 bases, with 14 bases between them.